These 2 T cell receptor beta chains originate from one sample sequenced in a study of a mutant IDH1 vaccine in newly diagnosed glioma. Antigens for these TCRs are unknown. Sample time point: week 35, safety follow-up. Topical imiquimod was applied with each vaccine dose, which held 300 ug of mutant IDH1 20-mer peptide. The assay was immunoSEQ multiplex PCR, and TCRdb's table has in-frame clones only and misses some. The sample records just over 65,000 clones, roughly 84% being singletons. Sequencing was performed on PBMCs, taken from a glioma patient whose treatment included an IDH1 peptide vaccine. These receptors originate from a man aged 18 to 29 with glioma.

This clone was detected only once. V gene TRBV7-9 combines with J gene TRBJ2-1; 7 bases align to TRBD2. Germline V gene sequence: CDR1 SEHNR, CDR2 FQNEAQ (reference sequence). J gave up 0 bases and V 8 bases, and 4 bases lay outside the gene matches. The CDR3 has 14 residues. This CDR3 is CASEAGVSYNEQFF. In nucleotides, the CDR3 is TGTGCCAGCGAGGCGGGAGTCTCCTACAATGAGCAGTTCTTC.

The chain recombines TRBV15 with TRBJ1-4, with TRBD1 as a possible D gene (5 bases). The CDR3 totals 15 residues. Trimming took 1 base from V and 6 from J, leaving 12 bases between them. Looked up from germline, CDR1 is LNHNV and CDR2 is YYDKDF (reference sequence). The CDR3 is CATSRVGAEDEKLFF. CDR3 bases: TGTGCCACCAGCAGAGTCGGGGCAGAGGATGAAAAACTGTTTTTT.